The next 15 T cell receptor beta chains were all read from a single sample in a study of T cells in women clearing cervical HPV infection (dated by TCRdb to 2017 to 2018). The method was the immunoSEQ multiplex PCR assay. Drawn from immuneACCESS, this table holds only the in-frame rearrangements with V and J called that TCRdb kept. Clones are partly lost; checked studies trace under half to an unresolved V gene and leave the rest unexplained. The table for this sample lists 25,000 to 30,000 clones. Roughly 3.7% of the sample belongs to the ten largest clones. Material for sequencing was blood buffy coat. The receptors were sampled from a woman aged 18 to 75 with a cervical HPV16 infection that either progressed to CIN3+ or cleared (not recorded which).

With regard to this clone: The CDR3 end falls 3 residues outside the read, so it is completed with the germline J gene. The chain combines TRBV10-1 with TRBJ1-2; 11 bases are a match to TRBD1. Germline loops: CDR1 WNHNN, CDR2 SYGVQD (reference sequence). CDR3 length: 17 amino acids. After removal of 4 bases from V and 4 bases from J, the junction contained 11 bases not matched to a gene. CDR3 sequence: CASSGSGQGESSYGYTF. CDR3 DNA (partial): TGCGCCAGCAGTGGTTCGGGACAGGGGGAAAGTAGCTATGGC.

CDR3 protein: CASSLADRDWYEQYF. The sequenced CDR3 bases are TGTGCCAGCAGCTTGGCCGACAGGGATTGGTACGAG. The chain recombines TRBV5-5 with TRBJ2-7; 7 bases map to TRBD1. Read coverage stops 3 residues before the CDR3 terminus; the germline J gene supplies the remainder. V trimming: 0 bases; J trimming: 4 bases; junction bases outside the gene matches: 7. CDR3 length equals 15 residues. The germline V gene has CDR1 SGHKS and CDR2 YYEKEE (reference sequence).

Worth noting for this clone: The read gets to within 3 residues of the CDR3 end, and the germline J gene fills in the rest. The J gene is TRBJ2-3, the V gene TRBV2, with TRBD2 matching 7 bases. The CDR3 sequence is 12 residues long. Per germline, CDR1 SNHLY and CDR2 FYNNEI. The CDR3 bases that were read are TGTGCCAGCAGTGAAGCGCGGGAGACG. Translation: CASSEARET. The full CDR3 protein is CASSEARETQYF.

As concerns this clone: The sequenced fragment ends 3 residues before the CDR3 boundary, so the rest is inferred from the germline J gene. The chain has TRBV18 and TRBJ2-3; 9 positions agree with TRBD2. V dropped 3 bases and J dropped 6; count of bases not matched to a gene: 7. The CDR3 extends over 15 amino acids. Per germline, CDR1 KGHSH and CDR2 LQKENI. Incomplete CDR3 DNA: TGTGCCAGCTCACCCTCAGCTAGCGGGGCGGATACG. This sequence encodes CASSPSASGADT. In full, the CDR3 reads CASSPSASGADTQYF.

A word on this clone: A junction end diverges from the germline sequence, so it may reflect a read error. The CDR3 end is not reached by the read, which stops 3 residues before it; the germline J gene fills it in. V is TRBV4-2 and J is TRBJ1-2; 7 bases align to TRBD1. This CDR3 region has 16 residues. In germline, CDR1 is LGHNA, CDR2 YNFKEQ. The CDR3 sequence is CASSQGASGQLYGYTF. The sequenced CDR3 bases are TGCGCCAGCAGCCAAGGCGCCTCGGGACAGTTATATGGC.

A note on this clone: The read ends 3 residues before the CDR3 terminus; that terminus is restored from the germline J gene. The chain has TRBV10-3 and TRBJ2-7; no clear D. Germline lookup yields CDR1 ENHRY and CDR2 SYGVKD. Trimming cost V 0 bases and J 0 bases, with 6 bases left between them. The length of the CDR3 is 14 residues. Partial CDR3 DNA: TGTGCCATCAGTGAGTCGCCTAGCTCCTACGAG. Its protein is CAISESPSSYE. The CDR3 in full is CAISESPSSYEQYF.

With respect to this clone: The read falls 3 residues short of the CDR3 end, and the missing part is taken from the germline J gene. This sequence joins TRBV6-2 or TRBV6-3 and TRBJ2-3, with D possibly matching TRBD2 (6 bases). The ends were cut back, 5 bases at V and 4 bases at J, with 16 bases in the middle. The CDR3 loop spans 15 amino acids. Germline V CDR1 and CDR2: MNHEY, SVGEGT. The CDR3 bases that were read are TGTGCCAGCAGTGCACTAGCTCCGTCTGCAGATACG. It is translated as CASSALAPSADT. The CDR3 reads in full as CASSALAPSADTQYF.

This CDR3 reads CSARVLQETQYF. The CDR3 DNA, read in part, is TGCAGTGCTAGAGTCTTACAAGAGACG. This chain connects TRBV20-1 to TRBJ2-3; the D is unclear. The read terminates 3 residues before the CDR3 end, so the remaining end is supplied by the germline J gene. This CDR3 region has 12 residues. Per the germline V gene, CDR1 is DFQATT and CDR2 is SNEGSKA (reference sequence).

In regard to this clone: The CDR3 extends 3 residues past the end of the read, so its final part is completed from the germline J gene. The rearrangement joins TRBV2 to TRBJ1-1; D possibly corresponds to TRBD1 (6 bases). CDR1 SNHLY and CDR2 FYNNEI come from the germline V gene. CDR3 length: 13 amino acids. V lost 7 bases, J lost 6 bases, and 15 bases lay in between. The part of the CDR3 DNA that was read is TGTGCCAGCACAGCAGGGGATCGGGCTGAA. It is translated as CASTAGDRAE. From start to end, the CDR3 is CASTAGDRAEAFF. Using reference TRBV2 and TRBJ1-1 for the parts outside the CDR3, the full variable domain is EPEVTQTPSHQVTQMGQEVILRCVPISNHLYFYWYRQILGQKVEFLVSFYNNEISEKSEIFDDQFSVERPDGSNFTLKIRSTKLEDSAMYFCASTAGDRAEAFFGQGTRLTVV.

Of note for this clone: Sequence at one end of the junction differs from germline and may be a read error. The read gets to within 3 residues of the CDR3 end, and the germline J gene fills in the rest. V gene TRBV7-7 combines with J gene TRBJ2-2; 13 nucleotides line up with TRBD2. Germline V CDR1 and CDR2: SSHAT, FNYEAQ (reference sequence). The CDR3 is 17 residues long. The DNA read from the CDR3 is TGTGCTAGCAGCCCGGGACTAGCGGGGCCCAACACCGGGGAG. Residues: CASSPGLAGPNTGE. The entire CDR3 sequence reads CASSPGLAGPNTGELFF.

On this clone itself: The read halts 3 residues ahead of the CDR3 end, with the missing end drawn from the germline J gene. This rearrangement joins TRBV7-9 to TRBJ1-1; tentative D call: TRBD1 (6 bases). CDR3 length: 12 amino acids. The germline gives CDR1 SEHNR, CDR2 FQNEAQ (reference sequence). CDR3 sequence reads: CASSSDSLEAFF. The sequenced part of the CDR3 DNA is TGTGCCAGCAGCTCGGACAGTCTCGAG.

Points on this clone: Read coverage stops 3 residues before the CDR3 terminus; the germline J gene supplies the remainder. V and J are TRBV20-1 and TRBJ1-4; TRBD1 matches at 9 bases. The CDR3 is 15 residues long. The germline V gene has CDR1 DFQATT and CDR2 SNEGSKA (reference sequence). This CDR3 is CSATGTGRGNSPLFF. The sequenced part of the CDR3 DNA is TGCAGTGCAACCGGGACAGGGAGGGGGAATTCACCA.

Comment on this clone: The sequenced fragment ends 3 residues before the CDR3 boundary, so the rest is inferred from the germline J gene. The V call is TRBV30, the J call TRBJ1-4; 8 nucleotides line up with TRBD1. Germline CDR1 GTSNPN, CDR2 SVGIG (reference sequence). This CDR3 contains 13 residues. Trimming removed 2 bases from V and 5 bases from J; junction bases left unmatched: 1. The part of the CDR3 DNA that was read is TGTGCCTGGAGTCAGGGGGCAAATGAAAAA. Amino acid sequence: CAWSQGANEK. The whole CDR3 protein reads CAWSQGANEKLFF.

For this clone: Read sequence stops 3 residues before the CDR3 end, and the germline J gene provides the missing end. This chain uses TRBV27 with TRBJ1-5, with 9 positions matching TRBD1. Germline V CDR1 and CDR2: MNHEY, SMNVEV (reference sequence). The CDR3 is 15 amino acids. J lost 0 bases, V lost 10 bases, and 7 bases had no gene match. The DNA read from the CDR3 is TGTGCCACCAGGGACAGGGCCTATAGCAATCAGCCC. Translating gives CATRDRAYSNQP. The entire CDR3 protein is CATRDRAYSNQPQHF.

Notes on this clone: The observed sequence ends 3 residues before the CDR3 terminus, with the missing tail filled in from the germline J gene. The chain recombines TRBV20-1 with TRBJ2-7, with TRBD2 matching over 7 bases. Unmatched junction bases numbered 7, after V lost 2 bases and J lost 0 bases. CDR1 DFQATT and CDR2 SNEGSKA come from the germline V gene (reference sequence). This CDR3 contains 15 residues. Partial CDR3 DNA: TGCAGTGCTAGACCTTCTAGCGGCAGCTCCTACGAG. Translation: CSARPSSGSSYE. The CDR3, in full, reads CSARPSSGSSYEQYF.